These T cell receptor beta chains were read from a single sample in a study of blood T cell repertoires in COVID-19. Generated by immunoSEQ multiplex PCR, the TCRdb table keeps only in-frame clones and is missing some. The table has 400,000 or so clones, around 90% seen once. The specimen sequenced was PBMCs or T cells enriched from blood (not recorded which). Every receptor here comes from a woman between 40 and 50 years old with acute COVID-19. CDR3s include the opening cysteine and the closing phenylalanine or tryptophan. The order of the fields is clone size, D gene, J gene, V gene, CDR3 DNA, CDR3 protein. The D gene is left open where the match is weak. Some rows have no size entry. The others give once, few or many, or a class for an expanded clone.

NA	NA	TRBJ2-7	TRBV24-1	TGTGCCACCAGTGATCCAGGGGCCGGCTACGAGCAGTACTTC	CATSDPGAGYEQYF
NA	TRBD1	TRBJ1-5	TRBV7-8	TGTGCCAGCAGCTACAAGACAGGGTTCAATCAGCCCCAGCATTTT	CASSYKTGFNQPQHF
few	TRBD1	TRBJ2-7	TRBV5-1	TGCGCCAGCAGCTTTAGACAGGGGGCCTACGAGCAGTACTTC	CASSFRQGAYEQYF
NA	TRBD2	TRBJ2-2	TRBV5-6	TGTGCCAGCAAGCGCCGGGGGGGCAGTACCGGGGAGCTGTTTTTT	CASKRRGGSTGELFF
NA	TRBD2	TRBJ2-2	TRBV29-1	TGCAGCGTTCTCGCCGCGGGGGGCGGCACCGGGGAGCTGTTTTTT	CSVLAAGGGTGELFF
NA	NA	TRBJ1-3	TRBV7-9	TGTGCCAGCAAGGCCGACAACTCTGGAAACACCATATATTTT	CASKADNSGNTIYF
once	TRBD1	TRBJ2-1	TRBV10-3	TGTGCCATCAGTCCGGGACAGGGGCAGTTCTTC	CAISPGQGQFF
NA	NA	TRBJ2-7	TRBV27	TGTGCCAGCAGTTTCGATTACAGCACCTACGAGCAGTACTTC	CASSFDYSTYEQYF
NA	NA	TRBJ2-1	TRBV6-4	TGTGCCAGCAGTGACACCCAGGGATATGAGCAGTTCTTC	CASSDTQGYEQFF
NA	NA	TRBJ2-7	TRBV29-1	TGCAGCGTTGGAGGGCAGTCGGGCGAGCAGTACTTC	CSVGGQSGEQYF
NA	NA	TRBJ1-2	TRBV6-1	TGTGCCAGCAGTGAATGGGGGGGTAAAGGGGATGGCTACACCTTC	CASSEWGGKGDGYTF
NA	NA	TRBJ1-1	TRBV5-1	TGCGCCAGCAGCTTTCAGGGTATGAAGGTGACTGAAGCTTTCTTT	CASSFQGMKVTEAFF
NA	NA	TRBJ1-1	TRBV21-1	TGTGCCAGCAGCGAAACAAGGGGTGAAGCTTTCTTT	CASSETRGEAFF
NA	TRBD1	TRBJ1-2	TRBV6-5	TGTGCCACTGAGAACAGGGGGCTTGACTATGGCTACACCTTC	CATENRGLDYGYTF
NA	TRBD1	TRBJ2-7	TRBV3-1/TRBV3-2	TGTGCCAGCAGCCAATCTACAGGGGGTTCCTACGAGCAGTACTTC	CASSQSTGGSYEQYF
NA	TRBD1	TRBJ1-1	TRBV18	TGTGCCAGCTCACCTCGACAGGGGATGAACACTGAAGCTTTCTTT	CASSPRQGMNTEAFF
NA	NA	TRBJ2-6	TRBV19	TGTGCCAGTAGCCCCGGGCAGGGCCTCTCTGGGGCCAACGTCCTGACTTTC	CASSPGQGLSGANVLTF
few	TRBD1	TRBJ2-7	TRBV5-1	TGCGCCAGCAGCCCCCAATGGACAGGGGGCGACGAGCAGTACTTC	CASSPQWTGGDEQYF
NA	TRBD2	TRBJ2-3	TRBV7-9	TGTGCCAGCAGCTTCGGGGGGGCACTAACAGATACGCAGTATTTT	CASSFGGALTDTQYF
few	TRBD1	TRBJ2-2	TRBV4-1	TGCGCCAGCAGCCCTAGGGACAGGGTACCCGGGGAGCTGTTTTTT	CASSPRDRVPGELFF
NA	NA	TRBJ1-2	TRBV11-2	NA	CASSQNPGVGEGTF
NA	NA	TRBJ1-4	TRBV4-1	TGCGCCAGCAGCCAAGGGGGGCGGGAAAAACTGTTTTTT	CASSQGGREKLFF